The next 24 T cell receptor beta chains were all read from a single sample in a study of shared clonotypes between healthy human individuals. The data were produced by immunoSEQ multiplex PCR, yet TCRdb's version contains in-frame clones alone and is incomplete. The sample holds roughly 2,000,000 clones; approximately 92% are singletons and the top ten take 1.5% to 2%. Naive CD8 cells lacked CD45RO, underwent positive selection for CCR7 and left out terminally differentiated effector memory CD45RA+ cells. The sequencing input was naive CD8+ T cells from PBMCs. Receptors originate from a man aged 18 to 30 in good health. Some clones in this sample may be carry-over from other donors' samples.

The chain links TRBV4-1 to TRBJ2-1; the match to TRBD2 covers 12 bases. After removal of 3 bases from V and 4 bases from J, the junction contained 7 bases not matched to a gene. The CDR3 extends over 17 amino acids. Germline loops: CDR1 MGHRA, CDR2 YSYEKL. CDR3 loop: CASSHDLAGGLYNEQFF. In DNA, the CDR3 is TGCGCCAGCAGCCACGATCTAGCGGGAGGGTTATACAATGAGCAGTTCTTC.

This clone was picked up one time. Within the sample, other DNA sequences also encode this same CDR3. The gene calls are TRBV27 and TRBJ2-7; TRBD2 aligns across 12 bases. The CDR3 loop spans 15 amino acids. J lost 3 bases, V lost 5 bases, and 5 bases had no gene match. Germline V gene data show CDR1 as MNHEY and CDR2 as SMNVEV (reference sequence). CDR3 sequence reads: CASSPGLAGYYEQYF. The DNA of the CDR3 is TGTGCCAGCAGTCCTGGACTAGCGGGGTACTACGAGCAGTACTTC.

This clone has only one observation. This chain uses TRBV28 with TRBJ1-2, with TRBD1 identical over 9 bases. Trimming took 4 bases from V and 8 from J; bases not matched to a gene: 5. Per germline, CDR1 MDHEN and CDR2 SYDVKM. CDR3 length: 13 residues. The CDR3 DNA follows: TGTGCCAGCAGTTCACAGGGGGCGCGGGGCTACACCTTC. The encoded protein is CASSSQGARGYTF.

The rearrangement uses TRBV28 and TRBJ1-5, with 7 bases lining up with TRBD1. This CDR3 spans 14 amino acids. Germline CDR1 and CDR2: MDHEN and SYDVKM. V lost 6 bases and J lost 4; bases outside the gene matches: 6. The CDR3 loop is CASSFDRVNQPQHF. The CDR3 DNA reads as TGTGCCAGCAGCTTCGACAGGGTGAATCAGCCCCAGCATTTT.

The chain has TRBV9 and TRBJ2-1; 9 positions match TRBD2. CDR3 length: 19 residues. Germline CDR1 and CDR2: SGDLS and YYNGEE. V dropped 4 bases and J dropped 5; count of bases not matched to a gene: 19. The CDR3 here is CASSPRLAERQTLHNEQFF. The CDR3, as DNA: TGTGCCAGCAGCCCCCGACTAGCGGAGCGACAAACTCTTCACAATGAGCAGTTCTTC.

V is TRBV2 and J is TRBJ1-1; the match to TRBD1 covers 9 bases. Germline V gene lookup returns CDR1 SNHLY and CDR2 FYNNEI. Trimming cost V 6 bases and J 5 bases; bases outside gene matches: 10. This CDR3 contains 15 residues. CDR3 in amino acids: CASSGRDRVWTEAFF. DNA of the CDR3: TGTGCCAGCAGCGGCCGGGACAGGGTCTGGACTGAAGCTTTCTTT.

The chain combines TRBV27 with TRBJ2-3, with D perhaps matching TRBD2 (5 bases). The CDR3 is 16 amino acids. Trimming took off 5 bases at V and 4 bases at J, with 19 bases between the two ends. Germline V lookup: CDR1 MNHEY, CDR2 SMNVEV (reference sequence). CDR3 sequence reads: CASSPHPGYSADTQYF. As DNA, the CDR3 is TGTGCCAGCAGTCCACACCCCGGTTATAGCGCAGATACGCAGTATTTT.

The chain combines TRBV7-9 with TRBJ2-1; perhaps TRBD2 as D (5 bases). Germline lookup yields CDR1 SEHNR and CDR2 FQNEAQ (reference sequence). The CDR3 has 15 amino acids. The ends were cut back, 1 base at V and 9 bases at J, with 16 bases in the middle. This chain's CDR3 is CASSLVPQLVPEQFF. The CDR3 bases are TGTGCCAGCAGCTTAGTGCCCCAACTAGTTCCTGAGCAGTTCTTC.

This chain uses TRBV19 with TRBJ1-1, with D possibly being TRBD1 (6 bases). Germline CDR1 reads LNHDA; CDR2 reads SQIVND (reference sequence). V was clipped by 0 bases and J by 8 bases, with 16 bases between them. This CDR3 is 15 amino acids long. The CDR3: CASSIDLETGGEAFF. Here the CDR3 DNA reads TGTGCCAGTAGTATAGACCTCGAGACAGGAGGGGAAGCTTTCTTT.

This chain connects TRBV7-3 to TRBJ2-1, with D tentatively TRBD1 or TRBD2 (5 bases each). Germline-derived CDR1 and CDR2 are SGHTA and FQGTGA. V gave up 5 bases and J gave up 6 bases, with 17 bases separating them. The CDR3 length is 15 residues. The CDR3 DNA reads TGTGCCAGCAGCCCCGGGACCCAACAGGCCAATGAGCAGTTCTTC. Encoded protein: CASSPGTQQANEQFF.

The genes are TRBV14 and TRBJ2-2; 9 bases are a match to TRBD2. V gave up 3 bases and J gave up 4 bases; unmatched junction bases: 6. The CDR3 runs 16 residues. Germline-derived CDR1 and CDR2 are SGHDN and FVKESK. CDR3 amino acids: CASSHRSGSVTGELFF. CDR3 sequence (DNA): TGTGCCAGCAGCCACCGTAGCGGGAGTGTCACCGGGGAGCTGTTTTTT.

Concerning this clone: Additional DNA sequences in this sample encode the identical CDR3. The gene calls are TRBV14 and TRBJ2-7; TRBD2 aligns across 7 bases. Trimming cost V 1 base and J 2 bases; bases outside gene matches: 2. CDR3 size: 14 residues. Germline CDR1 SGHDN, CDR2 FVKESK. The CDR3 DNA follows: TGTGCCAGCAGCCAAGGGGCGGGAGCCTACGAGCAGTACTTC. Translating it yields CASSQGAGAYEQYF. The full variable domain, with the rest looked up from reference TRBV14 and TRBJ2-7, is EAGVTQFPSHSVIEKGQTVTLRCDPISGHDNLYWYRRVMGKEIKFLLHFVKESKQDESGMPNNRFLAERTGGTYSTLKVQPAELEDSGVYFCASSQGAGAYEQYFGPGTRLTVT.

In this sample, this clone turned up once. This chain connects TRBV19 to TRBJ1-5, with D unclear. Trimming removed 6 bases from V and 4 bases from J, with 13 bases in between. Germline V lookup: CDR1 LNHDA, CDR2 SQIVND (reference sequence). The CDR3 has 14 amino acids. CDR3: CASRDRGWNQPQHF. Here the CDR3 DNA reads TGTGCCAGTAGAGACCGAGGATGGAATCAGCCCCAGCATTTT.

Concerning this clone: The same CDR3 also results from other DNA sequences found in this sample. V gene TRBV7-9 combines with J gene TRBJ2-5; TRBD1 matches 7 bases. Germline V gives CDR1 SEHNR, CDR2 FQNEAQ (reference sequence). Trimming cost V 5 bases and J 2 bases; bases outside gene matches: 5. This CDR3 comprises 14 residues. The CDR3 coding sequence is TGTGCCAGCAGCCCTGGGACAGAACAAGAGACCCAGTACTTC. Protein: CASSPGTEQETQYF.

This clone was seen just once. This rearrangement joins TRBV5-1 to TRBJ1-5; D is undetermined. Germline-derived CDR1 and CDR2 are SGHRS and YFSETQ. The length of the CDR3 is 17 residues. V was pared by 4 bases and J by 8 bases, with 25 bases between. The chain's CDR3 is CASSLFPGGVVGEPQHF. The CDR3 DNA reads as TGCGCCAGCAGCCTATTCCCGGGAGGAGTTGTCGGTGAGCCCCAGCATTTT.

This chain uses TRBV14 with TRBJ1-2; no reliable D call. Germline V gene data show CDR1 as SGHDN and CDR2 as FVKESK. The CDR3 totals 12 residues. V was shortened by 4 bases and J by 4 bases, with 7 bases between the two germline ends. CDR3 amino acids: CASSLDLYGYTF. CDR3 bases: TGTGCCAGCAGCCTGGACCTCTATGGCTACACCTTC.

The rearrangement links TRBV5-6 to TRBJ2-1; D is possibly TRBD1 or TRBD2 (5 bases each). This CDR3 is built from 12 residues. V was cut by 2 bases and J by 12 bases, with 12 bases left in between. Per germline, CDR1 SGHDT and CDR2 YYEEEE. The CDR3 DNA reads TGTGCCAGCAGCTTCGGGACGGGTGGGCAGTTCTTC. Translating it yields CASSFGTGGQFF.

The chain joins TRBV28 to TRBJ2-3, with D possibly TRBD2 on 6 matching bases. This CDR3 contains 18 residues. Trimming removed 2 bases at V and 2 bases at J, with 20 bases between. In germline, CDR1 is MDHEN, CDR2 SYDVKM. CDR3 sequence reads: CASSLLKRVTATTDTQYF. As DNA, the CDR3 is TGTGCCAGCAGTTTACTAAAGCGGGTAACGGCCACCACAGATACGCAGTATTTT.

The chain combines TRBV6-5 with TRBJ2-3; the D gene is possibly TRBD2 (6 bases). The CDR3 sequence is 15 residues long. The V gene lost 5 bases and the J gene lost 1 base, with 13 bases spanning the gap. Germline CDR1 reads MNHEY; CDR2 reads SVGAGI. The CDR3 DNA sequence: TGTGCCAGCAGTCCCCTGGCGGGGCGCACAGATACGCAGTATTTT. As protein: CASSPLAGRTDTQYF.

The V and J genes are TRBV27 and TRBJ2-7; maybe TRBD1 (6 bases). V lost 6 bases and J 4 bases, leaving 19 bases between the germline ends. CDR3 length: 15 residues. Germline CDR1 and CDR2: MNHEY and SMNVEV (reference sequence). The CDR3 nucleotides are TGTGCCAGCAGCAAAACCAGGGGAGCGATGTACGAGCAGTACTTC. Translation gives CASSKTRGAMYEQYF.

The chain carries TRBV2 and TRBJ1-2; tentatively, D is TRBD1 (5 bases). V dropped 6 bases and J dropped 4 bases, with 15 bases sitting between them. The germline V gene has CDR1 SNHLY and CDR2 FYNNEI. The CDR3 runs to 14 residues. CDR3 sequence reads: CASSRLGVFYGYTF. As DNA, the CDR3 is TGTGCCAGCAGCCGTTTGGGGGTCTTCTATGGCTACACCTTC.

This rearrangement joins TRBV29-1 to TRBJ1-4, with unresolved D. The CDR3 length is 12 residues. Germline CDR1 SQVTM, CDR2 ANQGSEA. The chain's CDR3 is CPFNPTNEKLFF. CDR3 in DNA: TGCCCGTTTAACCCAACTAATGAAAAACTGTTTTTT.

The CDR3 region is CASRDWGENTEAFF. As DNA, the CDR3 is TGTGCCAGTAGAGACTGGGGGGAGAACACTGAAGCTTTCTTT. The V call is TRBV19, the J call TRBJ1-1; D perhaps matches TRBD1 (5 bases). The germline gives CDR1 LNHDA, CDR2 SQIVND (reference sequence). This CDR3 is 14 amino acids long. V lost 6 bases and J lost 1, with 12 bases in between.

The rearrangement links TRBV27 to TRBJ2-7; TRBD2 is a possible D gene (6 bases). The CDR3 runs to 11 residues. Germline-derived CDR1 and CDR2 are MNHEY and SMNVEV (reference sequence). CDR3 region: CVSRGGYEQYF. The DNA of the CDR3 is TGTGTCTCGCGGGGTGGATACGAGCAGTACTTC.